Listed here are 7 T cell receptor beta chains from one sample, sequenced in a study of graft-versus-host responses after intestinal transplantation. Generated by immunoSEQ multiplex PCR, the TCRdb table keeps only in-frame clones and is missing some. The sample includes under 45,000 clones, approximately 93% of them seen just once. The specimen comprised PBMCs, sampled 734 days after intestinal transplantation. The source is a human patient who received an intestinal transplant, so some T cells may come from the graft donor.

This chain uses TRBV6-5 with TRBJ1-2; D perhaps matches TRBD1 (6 bases). Germline V CDR1 and CDR2: MNHEY, SVGAGI. CDR3 length: 16 amino acids. Trimming shortened V by 0 bases and J by 8 bases, and 19 bases separated the two germline ends. Here the CDR3 reads CASSYSAGAGQVGYTF. DNA of the CDR3: TGTGCCAGCAGTTACTCGGCAGGGGCGGGTCAGGTCGGCTACACCTTC.

The chain carries TRBV19 and TRBJ2-4, with 7 nucleotides matching TRBD2. The CDR3 length is 13 residues. The V and J ends lost 4 bases and 5 bases, in that order; junction bases with no gene match: 2. Germline V gene sequence: CDR1 LNHDA, CDR2 SQIVND (reference sequence). The chain's CDR3 is CASSRGRENIQYF. DNA of the CDR3: TGTGCCAGTAGTAGGGGGAGGGAAAACATTCAGTACTTC.

The chain has TRBV18 and TRBJ2-3; TRBD1 aligns across 9 bases. CDR3 length equals 15 residues. The V segment lost 1 base and the J segment 6 bases; nucleotides outside the gene matches: 5. The V gene's germline CDR1 is KGHSH and CDR2 LQKENI. The CDR3 coding sequence is TGTGCCAGCTCACCACTCGGGACAGGGTCTGATACGCAGTATTTT. Translating it yields CASSPLGTGSDTQYF.

V is TRBV7-2 and J is TRBJ2-5, with unresolved D. CDR1 is SGHTA, CDR2 FQGNSA, per germline. The CDR3 extends over 14 amino acids. V was cut by 1 base and J by 1 base, with 7 bases left in between. CDR3 loop: CASSLVQVQETQYF. CDR3 nucleotides: TGTGCCAGCAGCTTAGTTCAGGTCCAAGAGACCCAGTACTTC.

The chain joins TRBV6-5 to TRBJ2-5, with D possibly TRBD2 on 6 matching bases. This CDR3 region has 14 residues. V shed 0 bases and J shed 5 bases, with 10 bases lying between them. From germline, CDR1 is MNHEY and CDR2 SVGAGI. CDR3 DNA: TGTGCCAGCAGTTACTCGGAGGGAGGTGAGACCCAGTACTTC. Translated, it gives CASSYSEGGETQYF.

The CDR3 DNA reads as TGTGCCAGCGGTGGCAGGGATAGCAATCAGCCCCAGCATTTT. It encodes CASGGRDSNQPQHF. The chain joins TRBV6-1 to TRBJ1-5; possible D gene TRBD1, 5 bases. The V end lost 8 bases, the J end lost 0 bases, and 11 bases lay between the germline ends. The CDR3 loop spans 14 amino acids. In germline, CDR1 is MNHNS, CDR2 SASEGT.

This chain links TRBV27 with TRBJ1-3; D is unresolved. CDR1 MNHEY and CDR2 SMNVEV come from the germline V gene (reference sequence). CDR3 size: 11 residues. Trimming shortened V by 9 bases and J by 0 bases, and 3 bases separated the two germline ends. The CDR3 coding sequence is TGTGCCAGACCCTCTGGAAACACCATATATTTT. This sequence encodes CARPSGNTIYF.